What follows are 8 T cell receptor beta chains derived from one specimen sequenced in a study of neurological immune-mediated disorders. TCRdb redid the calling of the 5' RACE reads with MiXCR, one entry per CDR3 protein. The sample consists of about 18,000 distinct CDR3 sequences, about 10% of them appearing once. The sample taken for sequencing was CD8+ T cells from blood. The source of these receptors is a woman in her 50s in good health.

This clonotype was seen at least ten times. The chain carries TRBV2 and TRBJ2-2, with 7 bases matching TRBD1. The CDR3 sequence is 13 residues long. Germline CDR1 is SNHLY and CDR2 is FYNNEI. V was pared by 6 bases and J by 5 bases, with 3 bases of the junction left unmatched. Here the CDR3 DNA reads TGTGCCAGCAGGACAGGGCGGACCGGGGAGCTGTTTTTT. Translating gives CASRTGRTGELFF.

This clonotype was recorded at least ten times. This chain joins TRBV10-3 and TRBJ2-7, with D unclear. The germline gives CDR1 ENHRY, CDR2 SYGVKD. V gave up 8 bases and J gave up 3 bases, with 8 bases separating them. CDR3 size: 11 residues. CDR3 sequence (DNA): TGTGCCATCTTGGTCGACTACGAGCAGTACTTC. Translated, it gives CAILVDYEQYF.

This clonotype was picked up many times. CDR3 coding DNA: TGTGCCAGCAGCGAGACAGATAATGTCTATGGCTACACCTTC. Translated: CASSETDNVYGYTF. This rearrangement joins TRBV6-5 to TRBJ1-2; D perhaps matches TRBD1 (5 bases). V lost 6 bases and J lost 4, with 15 bases in between. This CDR3 is built from 14 residues. Germline V gene lookup returns CDR1 MNHEY and CDR2 SVGAGI.

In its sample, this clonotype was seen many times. CDR3 protein: CASRQRGIQETQYF. CDR3 DNA: TGTGCCAGCAGACAGCGGGGCATCCAAGAGACCCAGTACTTC. This chain connects TRBV12-3 or TRBV12-4 to TRBJ2-5; TRBD2 aligns across 7 bases. V shed 6 bases and J 1 base; nucleotides not matched to a gene: 5. CDR3 size: 14 residues.

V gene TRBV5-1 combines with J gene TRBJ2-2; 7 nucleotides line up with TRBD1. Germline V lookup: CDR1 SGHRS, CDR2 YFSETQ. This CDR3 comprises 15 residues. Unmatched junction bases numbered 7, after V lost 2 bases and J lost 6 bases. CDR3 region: CASSFRGQEAGELFF. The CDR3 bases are TGCGCCAGCAGCTTTAGAGGACAGGAGGCCGGGGAGCTGTTTTTT.

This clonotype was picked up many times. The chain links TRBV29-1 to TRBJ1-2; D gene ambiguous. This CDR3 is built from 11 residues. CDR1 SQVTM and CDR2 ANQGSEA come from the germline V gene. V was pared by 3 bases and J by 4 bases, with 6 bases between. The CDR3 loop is CSVEGSYGYTF. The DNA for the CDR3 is TGCAGCGTTGAGGGGTCCTATGGCTACACCTTC.

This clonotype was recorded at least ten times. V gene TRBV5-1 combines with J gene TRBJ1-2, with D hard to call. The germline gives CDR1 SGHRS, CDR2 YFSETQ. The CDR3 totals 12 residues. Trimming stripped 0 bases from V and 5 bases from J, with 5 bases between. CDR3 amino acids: CASSLGGYGYTF. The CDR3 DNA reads TGCGCCAGCAGCTTGGGGGGTTATGGCTACACCTTC.

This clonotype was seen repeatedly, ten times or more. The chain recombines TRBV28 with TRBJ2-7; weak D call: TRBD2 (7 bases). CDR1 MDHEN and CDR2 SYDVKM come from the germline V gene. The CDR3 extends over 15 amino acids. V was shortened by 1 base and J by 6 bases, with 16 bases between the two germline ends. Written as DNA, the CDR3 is TGTGCCAGCAGTTTATTGGCGGGAGAAGGGGGCGAGCAGTACTTC. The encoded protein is CASSLLAGEGGEQYF.